Presented here are 19 T cell receptor beta chains from one specimen sequenced in a study of shared clonotypes between healthy human individuals. Clones were sequenced by immunoSEQ multiplex PCR, and TCRdb holds only the in-frame ones, with some missing. The profile shows roughly 700,000 clones, roughly 70% of them singletons. Sequencing was carried out using memory CD4+ T cells sorted from blood. Subset indicated: CD45RA-negative fraction. These receptors were obtained from a woman in her thirties in good health.

The sample holds one count of this clone. V and J are TRBV28 and TRBJ2-2; tentative D call: TRBD1 (5 bases). The CDR3 sequence is 14 residues long. Deletions cut 7 bases from V and 6 bases from J, with 15 bases between. Germline CDR1 is MDHEN and CDR2 is SYDVKM. This chain's CDR3 is CASTGFEVPGELFF. The CDR3 DNA reads as TGTGCCAGCACAGGGTTTGAGGTGCCCGGGGAGCTGTTTTTT.

Within the sample, this clone is medium-sized. J is TRBJ1-2 and V is TRBV28; tentatively, D is TRBD1 (6 bases). Trimming took off 3 bases at V and 3 bases at J, with 23 bases between the two ends. Germline CDR1 is MDHEN and CDR2 is SYDVKM. The length of the CDR3 is 18 residues. The CDR3 DNA is TGTGCCAGCAGTTTTTCCCCGTTCACAGGGTCGGACGACTATGGCTACACCTTC. Translating gives CASSFSPFTGSDDYGYTF.

This sequence joins TRBV18 and TRBJ2-5; no definite D call. V gave up 4 bases and J gave up 3 bases, with 9 bases separating them. This CDR3 spans 13 amino acids. Per germline, CDR1 KGHSH and CDR2 LQKENI. The CDR3 DNA is TGTGCCAGCTCACTGTCTTTAGAAGAGACCCAGTACTTC. Protein product: CASSLSLEETQYF.

This clone was seen once. J is TRBJ1-2 and V is TRBV28; D unclear. The CDR3 consists of 11 residues. The germline V and J ends were trimmed by 9 bases and 2 bases, with 7 bases remaining between them. The germline V gene has CDR1 MDHEN and CDR2 SYDVKM. The CDR3: CASLSNYGYTF. CDR3 DNA sequence: TGTGCCAGTTTATCCAACTATGGCTACACCTTC.

This clone came up many times. The CDR3 bases are TGCGCCAGCCAGAGACAGGGGGGGACCGGGGAGCTGTTTTTT. It is translated as CASQRQGGTGELFF. V usage is TRBV4-1 and J usage is TRBJ2-2, with 9 bases fitting TRBD1. The length of the CDR3 is 14 residues. The junction had 6 bases not matched to a gene; V was cut back by 8 bases and J by 5 bases. The V gene's germline CDR1 is MGHRA and CDR2 YSYEKL.

The chain uses TRBV5-6 and TRBJ2-1; 13 bases match TRBD2. Per germline, CDR1 SGHDT and CDR2 YYEEEE. This CDR3 has 15 residues. V lost 3 bases, J lost 10 bases, and 7 bases stayed unmatched. CDR3 in DNA: TGTGCCAGCAGCTGGACCGGGACTAGCGGGAAAGAGCAGTTCTTC. Its translation is CASSWTGTSGKEQFF.

The rearrangement links TRBV7-2 to TRBJ2-3; D remains unclear. CDR3 length: 13 residues. V shed 5 bases and J shed 4 bases, with 10 bases lying between them. The V gene's germline CDR1 is SGHTA and CDR2 FQGNSA. The CDR3 DNA follows: TGTGCCAGCAGCCAGACACTCCCAGATACGCAGTATTTT. This encodes CASSQTLPDTQYF.

Comments on this clone: In the same sample, other DNA sequences code for this CDR3. CDR3 bases: TGTGCCAGCAGTCCCAGGGCTAGCGGCCCCTACGAGCAGTACTTC. Protein: CASSPRASGPYEQYF. J is TRBJ2-7 and V is TRBV27, with TRBD2 identical over 7 bases. Germline trimming cut 5 bases from V and 2 bases from J; bases unmatched to any gene: 9. The CDR3 has 15 amino acids. Germline CDR1 is MNHEY and CDR2 is SMNVEV (reference sequence).

V gene TRBV2 combines with J gene TRBJ1-5, with D unresolved. The CDR3 has 14 residues. Germline V gives CDR1 SNHLY, CDR2 FYNNEI. The ends were cut back, 4 bases at V and 4 bases at J, with 11 bases in the middle. The CDR3 DNA is TGTGCCAGCAGTGTACTGTCATCGAATCAGCCCCAGCATTTT. It codes for CASSVLSSNQPQHF.

With respect to this clone: The junction does not match germline at one end; this may be a read error. The V gene is TRBV18, the J gene TRBJ2-1; a possible D gene is TRBD2 (6 bases). The CDR3 is 12 residues long. CDR1 is KGHSH and CDR2 is LQKENI in the germline V gene. The CDR3 DNA follows: TGTGCCAGCTCACCGGCCACAGGAGGCGGGATCTTC. It codes for CASSPATGGGIF.

This clone came up a few times. The rearrangement joins TRBV10-3 to TRBJ2-3; D call uncertain. Germline V gene data show CDR1 as ENHRY and CDR2 as SYGVKD. CDR3 length: 12 amino acids. V lost 0 bases and J lost 6, with 4 bases in between. DNA of the CDR3: TGTGCCATCAGTGAGTCGGGCGATACGCAGTATTTT. Amino acids: CAISESGDTQYF.

This clone has just one count. The chain combines TRBV10-3 with TRBJ2-3; no firm D call. Trimming cost V 3 bases and J 0 bases, with 13 bases left between them. Germline V gives CDR1 ENHRY, CDR2 SYGVKD. The CDR3 is 16 residues long. The DNA for the CDR3 is TGTGCCATCAGTGAATGGAGAAGAATTAGCACAGATACGCAGTATTTT. It codes for CAISEWRRISTDTQYF.

This sequence joins TRBV2 and TRBJ2-5; D tentatively reads TRBD1 or TRBD2 (5 bases each). TRBJ2-7 matches the DNA end more closely, so the J call is doubtful. Germline V CDR1 and CDR2: SNHLY, FYNNEI. The CDR3 has 18 amino acids. CDR3 residues: CASSGGSTDSSFIYEQYF. In DNA form, the CDR3 reads TGTGCCAGCAGTGGAGGGTCTACCGACAGTAGCTTCATCTACGAGCAGTACTTC.

The chain recombines TRBV4-1 with TRBJ2-2; 9 bases map to TRBD2. Germline V lookup: CDR1 MGHRA, CDR2 YSYEKL. This CDR3 is 14 amino acids long. V shed 6 bases, J shed 7 bases, and the junction held 6 bases outside the gene matches. CDR3 in amino acids: CASRAGGGDGELFF. The CDR3 nucleotides read TGCGCCAGCAGAGCGGGAGGCGGGGACGGGGAGCTGTTTTTT.

The chain recombines TRBV7-9 with TRBJ2-2, with 9 positions matching TRBD1. The CDR3 extends over 14 amino acids. In germline, CDR1 is SEHNR, CDR2 FQNEAQ (reference sequence). Trimming at V came to 4 bases and at J to 6 bases, leaving 3 bases not matched to a gene. The CDR3, as DNA: TGTGCCAGCAGCTCGGACAGGGGTGCCGGGGAGCTGTTTTTT. Translated, it gives CASSSDRGAGELFF.

The rearrangement uses TRBV19 and TRBJ2-3, with 8 nucleotides matching TRBD2. The CDR3 covers 15 residues. The germline CDR1 and CDR2 sequences are LNHDA and SQIVND (reference sequence). The V segment lost 4 bases and the J segment 0 bases; nucleotides outside the gene matches: 3. The CDR3, as DNA: TGTGCCAGTAGTAGGCCTAGCGGGAGCACAGATACGCAGTATTTT. It yields the protein CASSRPSGSTDTQYF.

V gene TRBV2 combines with J gene TRBJ1-2, with a possible D match to TRBD1 (6 bases). The CDR3 is 13 amino acids. Germline V gives CDR1 SNHLY, CDR2 FYNNEI. V was pared by 6 bases and J by 2 bases, with 10 bases between. The CDR3 protein is CASRPTGNYGYTF. The CDR3 nucleotides are TGTGCCAGCAGACCCACAGGGAACTATGGCTACACCTTC.

The chain couples TRBV18 to TRBJ2-7; no clear D. This CDR3 is 13 amino acids long. V was clipped by 0 bases and J by 6 bases, with 9 bases between them. Germline CDR1 KGHSH, CDR2 LQKENI. CDR3 sequence (DNA): TGTGCCAGCTCACCACCAATGTTAGGCGAGCAGTACTTC. This encodes CASSPPMLGEQYF.

DNA of the CDR3: TGTGCCAGCAGTTTGGCCGGAGAGGGTCAAGGTGCCGAGCAGTACTTC. Translated, it gives CASSLAGEGQGAEQYF. The chain carries TRBV27 and TRBJ2-7; the D gene is possibly TRBD2 (5 bases). Trimming removed 3 bases at V and 6 bases at J, with 21 bases between. Per germline, CDR1 MNHEY and CDR2 SMNVEV (reference sequence). The CDR3 is 16 residues long.